The 11 T cell receptor beta chains reported below all come from one sample, sequenced in a study of OX40 agonist ivuxolimab in advanced cancers. Library preparation employed the immunoSEQ multiplex PCR assay. TCRdb provides this immuneACCESS table in a form limited to in-frame rearrangements. Some clones are lacking; in checked studies, under half of them reflect an unresolved V gene, and why the rest are absent is not known. Recorded for this sample are about 80,000 clones; just over 85% of them occurred a single time. Around 1.8% of the sample rests with the top ten. Source: CD4+ or CD8+ T cells sorted from blood, taken in a trial of the OX40 agonist ivuxolimab. The origin of the receptors is an adult with an advanced solid tumor such as melanoma, head and neck, liver or kidney cancer.

The J gene is TRBJ2-1, the V gene TRBV6-5; 8 positions agree with TRBD2. After removal of 7 bases from V and 7 bases from J, the junction contained 9 bases not matched to a gene. The germline gives CDR1 MNHEY, CDR2 SVGAGI. The CDR3 is 14 amino acids. CDR3 coding DNA: TGTGCCAGCAAGGGGACTAGACTTCGAAATGAGCAGTTCTTC. Residues: CASKGTRLRNEQFF.

The chain is built from TRBV6-5 and TRBJ2-1; D gene unclear. Trimming left V 5 bases short and J 8 bases short, with 13 bases between. The CDR3 spans 13 residues. The germline V gene encodes CDR1 MNHEY and CDR2 SVGAGI. CDR3 nucleotide sequence: TGTGCCAGCAGTCAGACCCTTATCGATGAGCAGTTCTTC. This gives the protein CASSQTLIDEQFF.

The V and J genes are TRBV19 and TRBJ2-1; the match to TRBD1 covers 10 bases. Trimming cost V 3 bases and J 9 bases; bases outside gene matches: 11. There are 16 residues in the CDR3. In germline, CDR1 is LNHDA, CDR2 SQIVND (reference sequence). CDR3 bases: TGTGCCAGTAGTATGAATCCGGGACAGGGGCTCGGTGAGCAGTTCTTC. As protein: CASSMNPGQGLGEQFF.

This chain uses TRBV6-4 with TRBJ2-2; no definite D call. The V end was cut by 0 bases, the J end by 1 base, with 3 bases between. Per the germline V gene, CDR1 is MRHNA and CDR2 is SNTAGT. The CDR3 spans 14 residues. Here the CDR3 reads CASSDSMNTGELFF. Written as DNA, the CDR3 is TGTGCCAGCAGTGACTCTATGAACACCGGGGAGCTGTTTTTT.

The rearrangement joins TRBV7-9 to TRBJ1-3; D may be TRBD1 (6 bases). In germline, CDR1 is SEHNR, CDR2 FQNEAQ (reference sequence). V was pared by 6 bases and J by 2 bases, with 17 bases between. This CDR3 is built from 16 residues. The CDR3 nucleotides are TGTGCCAGCAGTTCGAGACAGGATTTCGCTGGAAACACCATATATTTT. Translated, it gives CASSSRQDFAGNTIYF.

This clone was picked up one time. This chain uses TRBV11-2 with TRBJ1-3; D remains ambiguous. Germline V gene data show CDR1 as SGHAT and CDR2 as FQNNGV. This CDR3 region has 12 residues. The germline V and J ends were trimmed by 1 base and 8 bases, with 6 bases remaining between them. This CDR3 is CASSLAQDTIYF. DNA of the CDR3: TGTGCCAGCAGCTTAGCCCAAGACACCATATATTTT. The full variable domain, completed using reference TRBV11-2 and TRBJ1-3, is EAGVAQSPRYKIIEKRQSVAFWCNPISGHATLYWYQQILGQGPKLLIQFQNNGVVDDSQLPKDRFSAERLKGVDSTLKIQPAKLEDSAVYLCASSLAQDTIYFGEGSWLTVV.

The J gene is TRBJ1-2, the V gene TRBV7-9, with D possibly being TRBD1 (5 bases). V was pared by 3 bases and J by 1 base, with 9 bases between. The CDR3 covers 14 residues. Germline V gene lookup returns CDR1 SEHNR and CDR2 FQNEAQ (reference sequence). CDR3: CASSFRDGNYGYTF. The DNA for the CDR3 is TGTGCCAGCAGCTTCCGGGACGGTAACTATGGCTACACCTTC.

This clone occurred once. The rearrangement joins TRBV14 to TRBJ2-2, with 8 nucleotides matching TRBD1. This CDR3 spans 14 amino acids. Losses at the gene ends were 3 bases for V and 6 bases for J; bases not matched to a gene: 3. Germline CDR1 is SGHDN and CDR2 is FVKESK. CDR3: CASSQNRGAGELFF. Here the CDR3 DNA reads TGTGCCAGCAGCCAGAACAGGGGGGCCGGGGAGCTGTTTTTT.

This chain uses TRBV9 with TRBJ2-3; D is perhaps TRBD1 or TRBD2 (7 bases each). Germline-derived CDR1 and CDR2 are SGDLS and YYNGEE. The CDR3 length is 16 residues. V shed 4 bases and J shed 1 base, with 16 bases lying between them. Written as DNA, the CDR3 is TGTGCCAGCAGCCTGCGACAGGGAGGGGGCACAGATACGCAGTATTTT. This translates into CASSLRQGGGTDTQYF.

This clone was detected only a few times. The chain has TRBV23-1 and TRBJ1-5, with D perhaps TRBD1 (5 bases). TRBV23-1 carries the ORF label, with uncertain function. The CDR3 has 20 amino acids. The V end lost 0 bases, the J end lost 3 bases, and 24 bases lay between the germline ends. CDR3 DNA sequence: TGCGCCAGCAGTCAATCCGCGCGGGGGGTTGTTTTACAGCCCAATCAGCCCCAGCATTTT. Translation gives CASSQSARGVVLQPNQPQHF.

The chain uses TRBV2 and TRBJ1-2; unclear D gene. V shed 5 bases and J shed 7 bases, with 17 bases lying between them. CDR1 and CDR2 from the germline V gene are SNHLY and FYNNEI. There are 14 residues in the CDR3. The CDR3 DNA reads TGTGCCAGCAGTCTGGAACGGGCGCTGAGTGGCTACACCTTC. Its translation: CASSLERALSGYTF.